This is a list of T cell receptor beta chains from one sample in a study of shared T cell receptors in the human thymus. TCRdb keeps only in-frame clones here, not all; method: immunoSEQ multiplex PCR. The data hold about 610,000 clones, with 70% to 90% observed a single time. These same records also appear under a second study, on human thymus T cells.

Material: thymocytes. The receptors shown here come from a boy younger than two with a congenital heart defect. Each CDR3 is given with its conserved first and last residue. Fields, in order: D gene, V gene, J gene, clone size, CDR3 protein, CDR3 DNA. The D gene is left open where the match is weak. Clone size is shown for a subset of rows, as once, few, many or a class of expanded clone.

d_gene: TRBD1; v_gene: TRBV5-6; j_gene: TRBJ2-7; abundance: .; CDR3aa: CASSGQGANKGYEQYF; CDR3nt: TGTGCCAGCAGTGGACAGGGGGCGAATAAAGGCTACGAGCAGTACTTC
d_gene: .; v_gene: TRBV28; j_gene: TRBJ1-1; abundance: .; CDR3aa: CASSSKYVGYTEAFF; CDR3nt: TGTGCCAGCAGTTCAAAGTACGTCGGGTACACTGAAGCTTTCTTT
d_gene: .; v_gene: TRBV25-1; j_gene: TRBJ1-2; abundance: .; CDR3aa: CASSDSGEYGYTF; CDR3nt: TGTGCCAGCAGTGATTCGGGGGAGTATGGCTACACCTTC
d_gene: .; v_gene: TRBV28; j_gene: TRBJ2-3; abundance: .; CDR3aa: CASSLSRAPDTQYF; CDR3nt: TGTGCCAGCAGTTTATCCAGGGCGCCAGATACGCAGTATTTT
d_gene: TRBD2; v_gene: TRBV2; j_gene: TRBJ2-1; abundance: .; CDR3aa: CASIGTSGNEQFF; CDR3nt: TGTGCCAGCATAGGGACTAGCGGGAATGAGCAGTTCTTC
d_gene: .; v_gene: TRBV7-9; j_gene: TRBJ2-1; abundance: .; CDR3aa: CASSSTPQQFF; CDR3nt: TGTGCCAGCAGCTCTACGCCCCAGCAGTTCTTC
d_gene: .; v_gene: TRBV21-1; j_gene: TRBJ2-4; abundance: few; CDR3aa: CASSKGWAARVAKNIQYF; CDR3nt: TGTGCCAGCAGCAAAGGGTGGGCAGCGCGGGTAGCCAAAAACATTCAGTACTTC
d_gene: .; v_gene: TRBV6-5; j_gene: TRBJ2-1; abundance: once; CDR3aa: CASMGPRGTQDEQFF; CDR3nt: TGTGCCAGCATGGGGCCGAGGGGGACACAGGATGAGCAGTTCTTC
d_gene: TRBD1; v_gene: TRBV28; j_gene: TRBJ1-5; abundance: .; CDR3aa: CASQPLRDRGRGQPQHF; CDR3nt: TGTGCCAGCCAACCTCTCCGGGACAGGGGGCGCGGGCAGCCCCAGCATTTT
d_gene: TRBD2; v_gene: TRBV5-1; j_gene: TRBJ2-1; abundance: once; CDR3aa: CASSLGRSGSSSSYNEQFF; CDR3nt: TGCGCCAGCAGCTTGGGGAGGAGCGGGAGTTCCAGCTCCTACAATGAGCAGTTCTTC
d_gene: TRBD2; v_gene: TRBV28; j_gene: TRBJ2-7; abundance: .; CDR3aa: CASSRLRLRGDEQYF; CDR3nt: TGTGCCAGCAGCCGCCTTAGGTTACGGGGGGACGAGCAGTACTTC
d_gene: .; v_gene: TRBV5-1; j_gene: TRBJ1-1; abundance: .; CDR3aa: CASSLEGVGGGVNTEAFF; CDR3nt: TGCGCCAGCAGCTTGGAAGGTGTCGGGGGAGGGGTGAACACTGAAGCTTTCTTT
d_gene: .; v_gene: TRBV6-6; j_gene: TRBJ2-3; abundance: .; CDR3aa: CASRGQPSTDTQYF; CDR3nt: TGTGCCAGCAGAGGACAGCCGAGCACAGATACGCAGTATTTT
d_gene: TRBD2; v_gene: TRBV4-3; j_gene: TRBJ2-1; abundance: .; CDR3aa: CASSQASYSSGRISSYNEQFF; CDR3nt: TGCGCCAGCAGCCAAGCGTCCTACTCTAGCGGGAGGATTAGCTCCTACAATGAGCAGTTCTTC
d_gene: .; v_gene: TRBV10-3; j_gene: TRBJ2-7; abundance: .; CDR3aa: CAISESDYYLGVQYF; CDR3nt: TGTGCCATCAGTGAGTCGGACTACTACCTGGGCGTACAGTACTTC
d_gene: .; v_gene: TRBV19; j_gene: TRBJ2-3; abundance: .; CDR3aa: CASSPLGEGDTQYF; CDR3nt: TGTGCCAGTAGTCCCCTCGGAGAAGGAGATACGCAGTATTTT
d_gene: .; v_gene: TRBV4-1; j_gene: TRBJ1-5; abundance: .; CDR3aa: CASSQGTDSNQPQHF; CDR3nt: TGCGCCAGCAGCCAAGGGACAGATAGCAATCAGCCCCAGCATTTT
d_gene: TRBD1; v_gene: TRBV7-4; j_gene: TRBJ1-1; abundance: .; CDR3aa: CASSSLRDRARGTEAFF; CDR3nt: TGTGCCAGCAGCTCCTTGCGGGACAGGGCTAGGGGCACTGAAGCTTTCTTT
d_gene: TRBD1; v_gene: TRBV7-9; j_gene: TRBJ1-2; abundance: .; CDR3aa: CASSLVSHSGTEYGYTF; CDR3nt: TGTGCCAGCAGCTTAGTATCCCACTCCGGGACAGAATATGGCTACACCTTC
d_gene: .; v_gene: TRBV2; j_gene: TRBJ2-5; abundance: .; CDR3aa: CASSPRPAGQTQYF; CDR3nt: TGTGCCAGCAGCCCCAGACCCGCGGGGCAGACCCAGTACTTC
d_gene: .; v_gene: TRBV27; j_gene: TRBJ2-3; abundance: .; CDR3aa: CASSLKGGPTYTDTQYF; CDR3nt: TGTGCCAGCAGTTTAAAAGGCGGTCCCACCTACACAGATACGCAGTATTTT
d_gene: TRBD1; v_gene: TRBV29-1; j_gene: TRBJ2-1; abundance: .; CDR3aa: CSARTGEDEQFF; CDR3nt: TGCAGCGCCCGGACAGGGGAGGATGAGCAGTTCTTC
d_gene: TRBD1; v_gene: TRBV29-1; j_gene: TRBJ2-5; abundance: .; CDR3aa: CSGGTGGVQETQYF; CDR3nt: TGCAGCGGGGGGACAGGGGGCGTCCAAGAGACCCAGTACTTC
d_gene: TRBD2; v_gene: TRBV7-4; j_gene: TRBJ2-5; abundance: .; CDR3aa: CASSLPRGASGERRETQYF; CDR3nt: TGTGCCAGCAGCTTACCCCGGGGGGCTAGCGGGGAGCGTAGGGAGACCCAGTACTTC
d_gene: TRBD1; v_gene: TRBV6-6; j_gene: TRBJ2-1; abundance: .; CDR3aa: CASSTEPDRAGEQFF; CDR3nt: TGTGCCAGCAGTACGGAACCCGACAGGGCCGGAGAGCAGTTCTTC
d_gene: .; v_gene: TRBV6-5; j_gene: TRBJ1-2; abundance: .; CDR3aa: CASSYSGTLSGGYTF; CDR3nt: TGTGCCAGCAGTTACTCGGGCACGCTGTCTGGTGGCTACACCTTC
d_gene: .; v_gene: TRBV12-5; j_gene: TRBJ2-5; abundance: .; CDR3aa: CASGLAGAGETQYF; CDR3nt: TGTGCTAGTGGTTTGGCTGGGGCTGGGGAGACCCAGTACTTC
d_gene: TRBD2; v_gene: TRBV5-6; j_gene: TRBJ2-1; abundance: .; CDR3aa: CASSRTSGSYEQFF; CDR3nt: TGTGCCAGCAGCCGGACTAGCGGGAGCTATGAGCAGTTCTTC
d_gene: .; v_gene: TRBV4-2; j_gene: TRBJ1-5; abundance: .; CDR3aa: CASSQDCTVGHQPQHF; CDR3nt: TGTGCCAGCAGCCAAGATTGCACAGTGGGGCACCAGCCCCAGCATTTT